These 31 T cell receptor beta chains share one sample of origin, sequenced in a study of shared clonotypes between healthy human individuals (dated by TCRdb to 2020 to 2022). Libraries were made using the immunoSEQ multiplex PCR assay. Sourced from immuneACCESS, this table was stored by TCRdb with only in-frame sequences that have V and J called. A share of the clones is absent; for the studies checked, an unresolved V gene accounts for under half, and the remainder has no known explanation. Here the sample has millions of clones; approximately 94% occur a single time. The ten top clones hold under 2% of the sample. CD8 naive samples consisted of CD45RO-negative cells that were positively selected for CCR7, yielding a CD45RA+CCR7+ population without TemRA cells. Sequenced: naive CD8+ T cells from PBMCs. The cell subset or site tag for this specimen amounts to: CD45RA+CCR7+. The receptor source for this set is a man between 18 and 35 years old in good health. Some clones in this sample may be carry-over from other donors' samples.

The chain combines TRBV5-5 with TRBJ1-1; D perhaps matches TRBD1 (6 bases). This CDR3 is 16 amino acids long. Trimming stripped 0 bases from V and 4 bases from J, with 16 bases between. Germline V gene data show CDR1 as SGHKS and CDR2 as YYEKEE (reference sequence). CDR3 sequence (DNA): TGTGCCAGCAGCTTGGGGATTTACAGGGTGGGCACTGAAGCTTTCTTT. Protein product: CASSLGIYRVGTEAFF.

Note on this clone: Other nucleotide sequences from this sample produce the same CDR3. The chain joins TRBV9 to TRBJ1-5; 7 nucleotides align to TRBD1. The germline V gene has CDR1 SGDLS and CDR2 YYNGEE. This CDR3 has 14 amino acids. V shed 7 bases, J shed 0 bases, and the junction held 4 bases outside the gene matches. DNA of the CDR3: TGTGCCAGCTCAGGGGGAGGTAGCAATCAGCCCCAGCATTTT. Residues: CASSGGGSNQPQHF.

The table lists this clone with a count of one. The rearrangement links TRBV19 to TRBJ2-3; tentatively, D is TRBD1 (6 bases). CDR1 is LNHDA and CDR2 is SQIVND in the germline V gene (reference sequence). V lost 10 bases and J 7 bases, leaving 9 bases between the germline ends. CDR3 length equals 10 residues. The CDR3 loop reads CATRGNTQYF. The CDR3, as DNA: TGTGCCACTAGGGGGAATACGCAGTATTTT.

The chain carries TRBV6-5 and TRBJ1-1; TRBD1 agrees at 9 bases. CDR1 and CDR2 from the germline V gene are MNHEY and SVGAGI. With V trimmed by 0 bases and J by 3 bases, 5 bases remained unmatched. CDR3 length: 16 residues. CDR3 nucleotide sequence: TGTGCCAGCAGTTACTCGCGGGACAGGGCCTACACTGAAGCTTTCTTT. Protein: CASSYSRDRAYTEAFF.

The chain carries TRBV7-3 and TRBJ1-5; possible D gene TRBD1, 6 bases. The V gene lost 1 base and the J gene lost 1 base, with 8 bases spanning the gap. The CDR3 runs to 15 residues. Per germline, CDR1 SGHTA and CDR2 FQGTGA. The CDR3 coding sequence is TGTGCCAGCAGCTTAAATAGGGGGAGCAATCAGCCCCAGCATTTT. It encodes CASSLNRGSNQPQHF.

The V gene is TRBV15, the J gene TRBJ2-5; D perhaps matches TRBD1 (6 bases). Gene TRBJ2-7 matches the end of the DNA better, so the J call may be wrong. Germline V gene data show CDR1 as LNHNV and CDR2 as YYDKDF (reference sequence). The CDR3 has 15 amino acids. CDR3 coding DNA: TGTGCCACCAGCCCGCTCCGGGACACGTCCTACGAGCAGTACTTC. The encoded protein is CATSPLRDTSYEQYF.

The chain recombines TRBV19 with TRBJ2-1; D gene ambiguous. Per germline, CDR1 LNHDA and CDR2 SQIVND (reference sequence). The CDR3 spans 10 residues. Trimming cost V 10 bases and J 7 bases, with 8 bases left between them. DNA of the CDR3: TGTGCCACCTTTGGTAATGAGCAGTTCTTC. Its protein is CATFGNEQFF. Supplemented by reference TRBV19 and TRBJ2-1, the full variable domain reads DGGITQSPKYLFRKEGQNVTLSCEQNLNHDAMYWYRQDPGQGLRLIYYSQIVNDFQKGDIAEGYSVSREKKESFPLTVTSAQKNPTAFYLCATFGNEQFFGPGTRLTVL.

This rearrangement joins TRBV2 to TRBJ2-1; TRBD2 is a possible D gene (7 bases). V was pared by 6 bases and J by 9 bases, with 12 bases between. The germline V gene has CDR1 SNHLY and CDR2 FYNNEI. This CDR3 contains 12 residues. DNA of the CDR3: TGTGCCAGCAGATCTAGGGGGGGTGAGCAGTTCTTC. It is translated as CASRSRGGEQFF.

The chain combines TRBV6-5 with TRBJ1-3; D not certain. The germline V and J ends were trimmed by 4 bases and 2 bases, with 12 bases remaining between them. CDR3 size: 15 residues. Germline V CDR1 and CDR2: MNHEY, SVGAGI. CDR3 DNA sequence: TGTGCCAGCAGTTCAGACGATCTACCTGGAAACACCATATATTTT. This gives the protein CASSSDDLPGNTIYF.

The V gene is TRBV28, the J gene TRBJ2-7, with 9 positions matching TRBD2. Trimming at V came to 6 bases and at J to 4 bases, leaving 7 bases not matched to a gene. The V gene's germline CDR1 is MDHEN and CDR2 SYDVKM. CDR3 length: 14 residues. CDR3 nucleotides: TGTGCCAGCAGCCGTAGCGGGAGTGGGTACGAGCAGTACTTC. This sequence encodes CASSRSGSGYEQYF.

V and J are TRBV27 and TRBJ2-1; D ambiguous. Germline V CDR1 and CDR2: MNHEY, SMNVEV (reference sequence). V was cut by 1 base and J by 5 bases, with 9 bases left in between. The CDR3 sequence is 14 residues long. The CDR3 DNA reads as TGTGCCAGCAGTTTATTAGGTACTAACAATGAGCAGTTCTTC. It translates to CASSLLGTNNEQFF.

CDR3 region: CASSLRPTSATWNEQYF. The CDR3 coding sequence is TGTGCCAGCAGTTTAAGGCCCACGAGCGCAACCTGGAACGAGCAGTACTTC. The chain carries TRBV27 and TRBJ2-7; D remains unclear. This CDR3 is 17 amino acids long. Germline CDR1 is MNHEY and CDR2 is SMNVEV (reference sequence). Trimming removed 2 bases at V and 5 bases at J, with 22 bases between.

V is TRBV15 and J is TRBJ2-1; 10 bases match TRBD2. With V trimmed by 5 bases and J by 6 bases, 7 bases remained unmatched. The V gene's germline CDR1 is LNHNV and CDR2 YYDKDF (reference sequence). There are 15 residues in the CDR3. The CDR3 protein is CATSPRRTSGNEQFF. As DNA, the CDR3 is TGTGCCACCAGCCCGCGTCGGACTAGCGGCAATGAGCAGTTCTTC. Using reference TRBV15 and TRBJ2-1 for the parts outside the CDR3, the full variable domain is DAMVIQNPRYQVTQFGKPVTLSCSQTLNHNVMYWYQQKSSQAPKLLFHYYDKDFNNEADTPDNFQSRRPNTSFCFLDIRSPGLGDTAMYLCATSPRRTSGNEQFFGPGTRLTVL.

J is TRBJ2-3 and V is TRBV19, with D uncertain. The CDR3 totals 12 residues. The germline V and J ends were trimmed by 3 bases and 6 bases, with 7 bases remaining between them. Germline V gene lookup returns CDR1 LNHDA and CDR2 SQIVND (reference sequence). The CDR3 loop is CASSILPDTQYF. The CDR3 DNA reads TGTGCCAGTAGTATTCTTCCGGATACGCAGTATTTT.

This chain uses TRBV29-1 with TRBJ1-1, with 7 bases aligning to TRBD1. Germline-derived CDR1 and CDR2 are SQVTM and ANQGSEA. J was trimmed by 1 base and V by 7 bases; bases with no gene match: 12. The CDR3 has 15 residues. The CDR3 sequence is CSAAGTDLPNTEAFF. CDR3 nucleotides: TGCAGCGCTGCTGGGACAGATCTACCGAACACTGAAGCTTTCTTT. Drawing the rest from reference TRBV29-1 and TRBJ1-1, the complete variable domain is SAVISQKPSRDICQRGTSLTIQCQVDSQVTMMFWYRQQPGQSLTLIATANQGSEATYESGFVIDKFPISRPNLTFSTLTVSNMSPEDSSIYLCSAAGTDLPNTEAFFGQGTRLTVV.

This clone appeared a single time. This CDR3 reads CASSLSYGTGFGNEQFF. The CDR3 DNA follows: TGTGCCAGCAGTTTAAGTTATGGGACGGGGTTTGGGAATGAGCAGTTCTTC. This chain joins TRBV28 and TRBJ2-1, with D possibly called TRBD1 or TRBD2 (5 bases each). The V end was cut by 2 bases, the J end by 7 bases, with 21 bases between. There are 17 residues in the CDR3. Germline V gene sequence: CDR1 MDHEN, CDR2 SYDVKM.

The genes are TRBV28 and TRBJ1-5, with a weak D call TRBD1 (5 bases). V dropped 5 bases and J dropped 0 bases, with 17 bases sitting between them. CDR3 length: 17 amino acids. Looked up from germline, CDR1 is MDHEN and CDR2 is SYDVKM. The CDR3 bases are TGTGCCAGCAGTCTTCTTCGACAGAGGAATAGCAATCAGCCCCAGCATTTT. It is translated as CASSLLRQRNSNQPQHF.

CDR3 nucleotides: TGTGCCAGCAGTTACAAGAACACTGAAGCTTTCTTT. Protein: CASSYKNTEAFF. The V and J genes are TRBV6-6 and TRBJ1-1; no clear D. Trimming took off 2 bases at V and 1 base at J, with 2 bases between the two ends. In germline, CDR1 is MNHNY, CDR2 SVGAGI (reference sequence). The CDR3 sequence is 12 residues long.

This chain connects TRBV9 to TRBJ2-7; 11 bases map to TRBD2. The germline CDR1 and CDR2 sequences are SGDLS and YYNGEE. Germline trimming cut 4 bases from V and 3 bases from J; bases unmatched to any gene: 3. The CDR3 spans 14 residues. CDR3: CASSLAGGRYEQYF. CDR3 sequence (DNA): TGTGCCAGCAGCCTAGCGGGAGGACGCTACGAGCAGTACTTC.

The rearrangement links TRBV19 to TRBJ2-3; 10 nucleotides match TRBD1. The CDR3 extends over 17 amino acids. The J segment lost 7 bases and the V segment lost 4 bases, leaving 14 bases of the junction unmatched. Germline assignment: CDR1 LNHDA and CDR2 SQIVND (reference sequence). The CDR3 nucleotides read TGTGCCAGTAGTACGCTCCGGGACAGGGGATTCATGTATACGCAGTATTTT. Its translation: CASSTLRDRGFMYTQYF.

The chain has TRBV5-5 and TRBJ2-1; 10 bases fit TRBD2. V was clipped by 0 bases and J by 1 base; unmatched bases: 7. This CDR3 comprises 18 residues. From germline, CDR1 is SGHKS and CDR2 YYEKEE (reference sequence). The CDR3 reads CASSLVLAGGGSYNEQFF. CDR3 sequence (DNA): TGTGCCAGCAGCTTGGTGTTAGCGGGAGGTGGGTCCTACAATGAGCAGTTCTTC.

This clone was seen a single time. This chain uses TRBV19 with TRBJ2-7; D may be TRBD1 or TRBD2 (5 bases each). Between the trimmed V and J ends, which lost 10 bases and 5 bases, there was a span of 12 bases. The CDR3 is made up of 11 amino acids. Germline V gives CDR1 LNHDA, CDR2 SQIVND (reference sequence). In DNA, the CDR3 is TGTGCCACCGCAGGGACCCACGAGCAGTACTTC. Protein: CATAGTHEQYF. Filled out from reference TRBV19 and TRBJ2-7, the complete variable domain reads DGGITQSPKYLFRKEGQNVTLSCEQNLNHDAMYWYRQDPGQGLRLIYYSQIVNDFQKGDIAEGYSVSREKKESFPLTVTSAQKNPTAFYLCATAGTHEQYFGPGTRLTVT.

This chain joins TRBV4-3 and TRBJ1-2; TRBD1 matches 11 bases. The junction had 9 bases not matched to a gene; V was cut back by 4 bases and J by 8 bases. Germline V CDR1 and CDR2: LGHNA, YSLEER. CDR3 length equals 15 residues. DNA for the CDR3: TGCGCCAGCAGCCCCCACAGGACAGGGGGCGAAGGCTACACCTTC. Protein product: CASSPHRTGGEGYTF.

This rearrangement joins TRBV7-9 to TRBJ1-1; tentatively, D is TRBD1 (6 bases). This CDR3 contains 15 residues. The V end lost 4 bases, the J end lost 0 bases, and 12 bases lay between the germline ends. Germline loops: CDR1 SEHNR, CDR2 FQNEAQ (reference sequence). CDR3 nucleotide sequence: TGTGCCAGCAGCTGGGGGCGGCACTTGAACACTGAAGCTTTCTTT. Its translation is CASSWGRHLNTEAFF. Together with reference TRBV7-9 and TRBJ1-1, the CDR3 gives the full variable domain: DTGVSQNPRHKITKRGQNVTFRCDPISEHNRLYWYRQTLGQGPEFLTYFQNEAQLEKSRLLSDRFSAERPKGSFSTLEIQRTEQGDSAMYLCASSWGRHLNTEAFFGQGTRLTVV.

V is TRBV9 and J is TRBJ2-7; 12 bases agree with TRBD2. V shed 4 bases and J 5 bases; nucleotides not matched to a gene: 7. Germline assignment: CDR1 SGDLS and CDR2 YYNGEE. This CDR3 is 15 amino acids long. The CDR3 loop reads CASSPGLAGTHEQYF. CDR3 DNA sequence: TGTGCCAGCAGCCCAGGACTAGCGGGAACCCACGAGCAGTACTTC.

V and J are TRBV4-2 and TRBJ1-6; D gene uncertain. Trimming took 0 bases from V and 9 from J, leaving 15 bases between them. The CDR3 spans 16 residues. The germline gives CDR1 LGHNA, CDR2 YNFKEQ. The CDR3 region is CASSQEDQYVSSPLHF. The CDR3, as DNA: TGTGCCAGCAGCCAAGAGGATCAGTACGTGAGTTCACCCCTCCACTTT.

The chain has TRBV29-1 and TRBJ1-1; possibly TRBD1 for D (6 bases). Germline assignment: CDR1 SQVTM and CDR2 ANQGSEA. The CDR3 extends over 11 amino acids. Trimming shortened V by 8 bases and J by 4 bases, and 11 bases separated the two germline ends. The CDR3 DNA follows: TGCAGCTTACAGGGAGGCACTGAAGCTTTCTTT. Its protein product is CSLQGGTEAFF. The full variable domain, in which reference TRBV29-1 and TRBJ1-1 provide the parts outside the CDR3, is SAVISQKPSRDICQRGTSLTIQCQVDSQVTMMFWYRQQPGQSLTLIATANQGSEATYESGFVIDKFPISRPNLTFSTLTVSNMSPEDSSIYLCSLQGGTEAFFGQGTRLTVV.

The chain recombines TRBV27 with TRBJ2-2; 10 positions agree with TRBD1. Germline values: CDR1 MNHEY, CDR2 SMNVEV (reference sequence). This CDR3 spans 14 amino acids. Losses at the gene ends were 6 bases for V and 4 bases for J; bases not matched to a gene: 2. DNA of the CDR3: TGTGCCAGCAGACGGACAGGGGGCACCGGGGAGCTGTTTTTT. Protein: CASRRTGGTGELFF.

This chain uses TRBV27 with TRBJ2-5, with D perhaps TRBD1 (9 bases). The DNA matches TRBJ2-7 better at its end, which makes the J call doubtful. The CDR3 has 15 residues. CDR1 MNHEY and CDR2 SMNVEV come from the germline V gene (reference sequence). DNA for the CDR3: TGTGCCAGCTGTCCGGGGGGGACAGGGAGGCGCGAGCAGTACTTC. It codes for CASCPGGTGRREQYF.

In its sample, this clone was seen a few times. Other DNA sequences of this sample code for an identical CDR3. V is TRBV19 and J is TRBJ1-1; D unresolved. Germline V gives CDR1 LNHDA, CDR2 SQIVND (reference sequence). V shed 6 bases and J shed 1 base, with 9 bases lying between them. This CDR3 has 13 residues. DNA of the CDR3: TGTGCCAGTAGGACGGGCCCGAACACTGAAGCTTTCTTT. Translation: CASRTGPNTEAFF.

The rearrangement links TRBV5-6 to TRBJ1-5; weak D call: TRBD1 (6 bases). From germline, CDR1 is SGHDT and CDR2 YYEEEE. The CDR3 sequence is 13 residues long. The V and J ends lost 0 bases and 7 bases respectively, with 8 bases between them. CDR3 sequence: CASSLEGEQPQHF. CDR3 nucleotides: TGTGCCAGCAGCTTGGAGGGGGAACAGCCCCAGCATTTT.